This T cell receptor beta chain is from a study of shared clonotypes between healthy human individuals. With V trimmed by 3 bases and J by 0 bases, 0 bases remained unmatched. CDR1 is SEHNR, CDR2 FQNEAQ, per germline (reference sequence). This CDR3 comprises 15 residues. CD45RO-negative cells were positively selected for CCR7, leaving out terminally differentiated effector memory CD45RA+ cells. Sequenced by immunoSEQ multiplex PCR; TCRdb stores in-frame clones only, minus some. The sample contains around 2,100,000 clones, about 94% of which appear only once. Details on this clone: Its antigen remains unknown. The same CDR3 can be traced to other DNA sequences in this sample.

General study results and limits: Shared clonotypes across all four donors exceeded non-shared ones in generation probability. Naive CD4 clonotypes were shared across a handful of donors at 4.5% to 6%.

The receptor comes from a man aged 18 to 29 in good health. Sequencing was done on a sample of naive CD8+ T cells sorted from blood. The J gene is TRBJ2-1, the V gene TRBV7-9; 9 bases map to TRBD1. As DNA, the CDR3 is TGTGCCAGCAGCTTGGGACAGGGCTCCTACAATGAGCAGTTCTTC. Translated, it gives CASSLGQGSYNEQFF.